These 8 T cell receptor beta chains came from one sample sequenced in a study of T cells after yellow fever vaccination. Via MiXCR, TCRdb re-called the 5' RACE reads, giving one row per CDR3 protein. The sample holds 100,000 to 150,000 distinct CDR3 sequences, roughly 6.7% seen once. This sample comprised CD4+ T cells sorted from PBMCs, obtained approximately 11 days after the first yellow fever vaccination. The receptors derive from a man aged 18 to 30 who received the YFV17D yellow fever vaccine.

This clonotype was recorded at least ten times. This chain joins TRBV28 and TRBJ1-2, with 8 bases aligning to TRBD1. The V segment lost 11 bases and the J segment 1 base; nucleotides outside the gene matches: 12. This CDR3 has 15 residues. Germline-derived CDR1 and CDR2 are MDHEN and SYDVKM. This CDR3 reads CAGGGQGTFNYGYTF. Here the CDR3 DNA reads TGTGCCGGAGGAGGACAGGGCACGTTTAACTATGGCTACACCTTC.

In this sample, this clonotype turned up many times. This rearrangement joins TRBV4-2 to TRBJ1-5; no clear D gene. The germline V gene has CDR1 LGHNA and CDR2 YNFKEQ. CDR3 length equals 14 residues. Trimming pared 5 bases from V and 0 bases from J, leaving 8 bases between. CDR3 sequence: CASSSDSSNQPQHF. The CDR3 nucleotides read TGTGCCAGCAGCTCTGACTCTAGCAATCAGCCCCAGCATTTT.

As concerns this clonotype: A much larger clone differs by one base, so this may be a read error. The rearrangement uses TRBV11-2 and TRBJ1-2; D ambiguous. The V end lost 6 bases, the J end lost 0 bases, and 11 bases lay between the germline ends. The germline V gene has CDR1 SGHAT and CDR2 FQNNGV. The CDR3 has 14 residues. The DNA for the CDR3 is TGTGCCAGCAGACCACTGACGTCTAACTATGGCTACACCTTC. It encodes CASRPLTSNYGYTF.

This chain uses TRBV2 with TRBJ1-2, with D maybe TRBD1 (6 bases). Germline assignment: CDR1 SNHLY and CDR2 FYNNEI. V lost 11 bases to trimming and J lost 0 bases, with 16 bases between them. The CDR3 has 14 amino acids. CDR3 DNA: TGTGCCTATCACGGGGGCAATACTAACTATGGCTACACCTTC. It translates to CAYHGGNTNYGYTF.

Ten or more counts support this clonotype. CDR3 sequence: CSAREGRGPGYEQYV. CDR3 nucleotide sequence: TGCAGTGCTAGAGAGGGACGGGGGCCAGGTTACGAGCAGTACGTC. V usage is TRBV20-1 and J usage is TRBJ2-7; D may correspond to TRBD1 or TRBD2 (6 bases each). Trimming took off 0 bases at V and 4 bases at J, with 16 bases between the two ends. Germline V gives CDR1 DFQATT, CDR2 SNEGSKA (reference sequence). The CDR3 length is 15 residues.

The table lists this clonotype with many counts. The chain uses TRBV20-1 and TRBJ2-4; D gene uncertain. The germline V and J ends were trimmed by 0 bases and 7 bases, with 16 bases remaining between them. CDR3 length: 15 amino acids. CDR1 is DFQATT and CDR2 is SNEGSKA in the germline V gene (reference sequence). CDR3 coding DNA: TGCAGTGCTAGAGAGACTGCCGGACGGTGGAACATTCAGTACTTC. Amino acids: CSARETAGRWNIQYF.

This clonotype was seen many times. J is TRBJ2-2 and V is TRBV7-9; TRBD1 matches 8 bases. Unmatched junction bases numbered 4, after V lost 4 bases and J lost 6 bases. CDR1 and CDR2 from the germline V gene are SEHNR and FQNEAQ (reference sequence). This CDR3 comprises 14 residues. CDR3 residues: CASSSQTGAGELFF. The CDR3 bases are TGTGCCAGCAGCTCCCAGACAGGGGCCGGGGAGCTGTTTTTT.

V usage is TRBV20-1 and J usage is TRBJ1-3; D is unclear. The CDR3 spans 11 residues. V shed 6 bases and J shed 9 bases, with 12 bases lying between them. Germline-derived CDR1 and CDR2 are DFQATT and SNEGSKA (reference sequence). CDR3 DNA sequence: TGCAGTGCCTCCTACCTTTCCACCATATATTTT. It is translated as CSASYLSTIYF.